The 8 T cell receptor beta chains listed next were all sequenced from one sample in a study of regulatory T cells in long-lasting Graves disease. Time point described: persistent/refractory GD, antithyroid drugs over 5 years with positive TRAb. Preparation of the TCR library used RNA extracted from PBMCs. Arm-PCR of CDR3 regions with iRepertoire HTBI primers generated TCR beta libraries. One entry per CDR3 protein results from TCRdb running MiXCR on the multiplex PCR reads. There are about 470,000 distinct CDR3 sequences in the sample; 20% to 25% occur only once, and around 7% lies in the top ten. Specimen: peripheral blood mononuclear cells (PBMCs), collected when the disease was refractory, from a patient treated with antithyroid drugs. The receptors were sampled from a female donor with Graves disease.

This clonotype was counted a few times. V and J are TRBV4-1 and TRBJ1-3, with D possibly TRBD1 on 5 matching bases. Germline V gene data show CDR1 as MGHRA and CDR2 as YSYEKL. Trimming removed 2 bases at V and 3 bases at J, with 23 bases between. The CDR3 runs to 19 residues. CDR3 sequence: CASSQWVGTGSGGGNTIYF. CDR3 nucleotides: TGCGCCAGCAGCCAATGGGTTGGGACGGGGAGCGGGGGTGGAAACACCATATATTTT.

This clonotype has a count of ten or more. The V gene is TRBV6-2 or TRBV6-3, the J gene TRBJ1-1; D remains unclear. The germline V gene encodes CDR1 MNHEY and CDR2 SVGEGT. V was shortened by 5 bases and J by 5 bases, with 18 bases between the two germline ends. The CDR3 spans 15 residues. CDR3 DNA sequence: TGTGCCAGCAGTGAAGGTACAGCCGGTGGTACTGAAGCTTTCTTT. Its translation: CASSEGTAGGTEAFF.

DNA of the CDR3: TGTGCCAGTACCGGAGGACAGGGAGGAGAGACCCAGTACTTC. It encodes CASTGGQGGETQYF. V gene TRBV28 combines with J gene TRBJ2-5; 8 bases agree with TRBD1. This CDR3 comprises 14 residues. With 9 bases clipped from V and 4 bases from J, the junction kept 10 bases outside the gene matches. Germline V gene lookup returns CDR1 MDHEN and CDR2 SYDVKM.

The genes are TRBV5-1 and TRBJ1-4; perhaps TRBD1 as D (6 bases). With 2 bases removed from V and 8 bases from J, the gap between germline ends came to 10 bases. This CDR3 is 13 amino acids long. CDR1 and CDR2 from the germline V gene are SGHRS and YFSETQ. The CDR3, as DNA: TGCGCCAGCAGCTTTTCGGGACAAGAAAAACTGTTTTTT. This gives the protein CASSFSGQEKLFF.

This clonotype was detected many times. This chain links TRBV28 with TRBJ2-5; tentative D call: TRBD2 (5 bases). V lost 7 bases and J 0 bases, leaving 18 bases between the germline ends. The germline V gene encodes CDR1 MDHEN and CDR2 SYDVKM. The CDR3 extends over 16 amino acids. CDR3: CASNGESRSDQETQYF. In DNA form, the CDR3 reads TGTGCCAGCAACGGGGAGTCACGGTCAGACCAAGAGACCCAGTACTTC.

The CDR3 reads CASSLEIGAFF. CDR3 DNA: TGTGCCAGCAGCTTAGAAATAGGAGCTTTCTTT. The chain links TRBV13 to TRBJ1-1; D unresolved. Germline V gene sequence: CDR1 PRHDT, CDR2 FYEKMQ (reference sequence). The CDR3 has 11 residues. V lost 1 base to trimming and J lost 10 bases, with 7 bases between them.

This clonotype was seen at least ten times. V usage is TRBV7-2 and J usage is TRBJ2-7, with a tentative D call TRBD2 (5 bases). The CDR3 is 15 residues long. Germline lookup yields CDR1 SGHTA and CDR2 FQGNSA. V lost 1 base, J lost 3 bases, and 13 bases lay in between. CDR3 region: CASSLGPRAVYEQYF. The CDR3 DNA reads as TGTGCCAGCAGCTTAGGTCCTAGAGCGGTCTACGAGCAGTACTTC.

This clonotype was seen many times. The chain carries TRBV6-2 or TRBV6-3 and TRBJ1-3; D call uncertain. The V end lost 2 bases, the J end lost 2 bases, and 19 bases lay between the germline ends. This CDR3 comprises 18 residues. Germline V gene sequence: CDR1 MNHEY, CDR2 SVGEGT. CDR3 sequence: CASSYGLTTWQPGNTIYF. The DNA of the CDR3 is TGTGCCAGCAGTTACGGTCTGACCACCTGGCAGCCTGGAAACACCATATATTTT.